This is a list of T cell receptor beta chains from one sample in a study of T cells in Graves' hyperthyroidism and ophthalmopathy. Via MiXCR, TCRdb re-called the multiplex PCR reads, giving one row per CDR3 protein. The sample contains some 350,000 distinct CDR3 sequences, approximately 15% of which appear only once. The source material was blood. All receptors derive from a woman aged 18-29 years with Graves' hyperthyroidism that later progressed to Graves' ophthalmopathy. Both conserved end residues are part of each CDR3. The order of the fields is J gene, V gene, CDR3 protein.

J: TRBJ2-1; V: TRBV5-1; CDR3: CASSGTSGIPNEQFF
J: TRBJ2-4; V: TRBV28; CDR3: CASSLGREFGNIQYF
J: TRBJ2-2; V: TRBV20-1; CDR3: CSARDRRGGYAGELFF
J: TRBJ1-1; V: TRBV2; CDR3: CASLQEGGTEAFF
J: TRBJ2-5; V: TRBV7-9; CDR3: CASSLAGGGKTQYF
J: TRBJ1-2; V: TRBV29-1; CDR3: CSTDRDDGYTF
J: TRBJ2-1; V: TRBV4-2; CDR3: CASSPRTLANSYNEQFF
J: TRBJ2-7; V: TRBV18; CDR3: CASSPPSSSGRAYEQYF
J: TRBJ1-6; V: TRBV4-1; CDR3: CASTGTGPFSPLHF
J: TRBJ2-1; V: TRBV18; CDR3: CASSPASLNSYNEQFF
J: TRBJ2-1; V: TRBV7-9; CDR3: CASSFGGLSEGRGEQFF
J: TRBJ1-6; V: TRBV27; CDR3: CASSLFPKTGLGSPLHF
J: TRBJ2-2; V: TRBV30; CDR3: CAWSVYGSVGELFF
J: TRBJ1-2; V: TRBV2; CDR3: CASSEAPRSYGYTF
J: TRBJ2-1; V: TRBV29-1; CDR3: CSVEGTSGSYLNEQFF
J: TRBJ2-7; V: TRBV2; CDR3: CASSSSRTGLGEQYF
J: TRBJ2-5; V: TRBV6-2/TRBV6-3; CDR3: CASSYPAETQYF
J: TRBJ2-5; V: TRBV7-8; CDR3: CASSGRLAEETQYF
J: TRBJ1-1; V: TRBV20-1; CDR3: CSARGRAGGHTEAFF
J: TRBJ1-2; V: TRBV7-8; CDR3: CASSLRMGEGPNYGYTF
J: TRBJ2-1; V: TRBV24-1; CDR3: CATSDSGLGGRDEQFF
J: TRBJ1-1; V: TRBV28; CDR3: CASSPPGQGEVEAFF
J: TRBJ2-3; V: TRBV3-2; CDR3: CASSRHPDYTDTQYF
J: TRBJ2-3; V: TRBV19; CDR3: CASSIGQAWDTQYF
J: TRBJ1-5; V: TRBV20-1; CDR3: CSAILRGADSNQPQHF
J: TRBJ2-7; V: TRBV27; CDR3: CASSFQITSEQYF
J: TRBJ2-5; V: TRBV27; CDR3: CASSFTYGPGQGAGETQYF